This T cell receptor beta chain was identified in a study of cytomegalovirus exposure and HLA in healthy donors. This clone was seen only once. The CDR3 is 14 amino acids. Trimming took 3 bases from V and 6 from J; bases not matched to a gene: 3. Per the germline V gene, CDR1 is KGHSH and CDR2 is LQKENI. Libraries were prepared by immunoSEQ multiplex PCR; TCRdb keeps only in-frame clonotypes and omits some of them. The sample lists fewer than 300,000 clones, more than 75% seen once, with about 0.9% in the top ten. Sequencing used PBMCs. V is TRBV18 and J is TRBJ2-7; 12 bases match TRBD2. The source is a woman between 18 and 29 years old in good health and CMV-seronegative. Here the CDR3 DNA reads TGTGCCAGCTCACCCGGGACTAGCGGGCGCGAGCAGTACTTC. This encodes CASSPGTSGREQYF.